This T cell receptor beta chain is drawn from a study of shared clonotypes between healthy human individuals. The table came from immunoSEQ multiplex PCR; TCRdb's copy has only in-frame clones and leaves some out. The table lists about 470,000 clones, around 79% of them singletons, with under 15% in the top ten. The CDR3 consists of 15 residues. CDR1 is KGHSH, CDR2 LQKENI, per germline. After removal of 3 bases from V and 7 bases from J, the junction contained 6 bases not matched to a gene. The J gene is TRBJ1-4, the V gene TRBV18; the match to TRBD1 covers 9 bases. This TCR was sampled from a woman between 40 and 55 years old in good health. Some clones in this sample may be carry-over from other donors' samples. Sequenced: PBMCs. Here the CDR3 DNA reads TGTGCCAGCTCACCCGGCGGGACAGGGAGTGAAAAACTGTTTTTT. Its translation: CASSPGGTGSEKLFF.